These T cell receptor beta chains were read from a single sample in a study of post-analysis software for immune sequencing data. Using its own MiXCR run on the PCR reads, TCRdb lists one record per CDR3 protein. Of 250,000 to 300,000 distinct CDR3 sequences listed, 30% to 45% were seen once; the top ten hold around 5.2%. Sequencing input: blood. The receptors originated from a girl aged 10-17 years with multiple sclerosis. Each CDR3 is given with its conserved first and last residue. Each record gives: J gene, clone size, D gene, V gene, CDR3 protein, CDR3 DNA. A D gene is named only where the DNA matches it firmly. Clone size is shown for a subset of rows, as once, few, many or a class of expanded clone.

J gene: TRBJ2-7; clone size: many; D gene: TRBD1; V gene: TRBV10-2; CDR3 protein: CASKPGGYEQYF; CDR3 DNA: TGCGCCAGCAAGCCAGGGGGATACGAGCAGTACTTC
J gene: TRBJ2-3; clone size: many; D gene: TRBD1; V gene: TRBV2; CDR3 protein: CASRAGTQGDTQYF; CDR3 DNA: TGTGCCAGCAGAGCCGGGACACAGGGGGATACGCAGTATTTT
J gene: TRBJ1-2; clone size: NA; D gene: NA; V gene: TRBV12-3/TRBV12-4; CDR3 protein: CASSSGTPHGYTF; CDR3 DNA: TGTGCCAGCAGTTCCGGGACGCCCCACGGCTACACCTTC
J gene: TRBJ2-6; clone size: NA; D gene: TRBD2; V gene: TRBV7-9; CDR3 protein: CASSIAGIGGNSGANVLTF; CDR3 DNA: TGTGCCAGCAGCATAGCGGGCATTGGAGGGAACTCTGGGGCCAACGTCCTGACTTTC
J gene: TRBJ2-1; clone size: NA; D gene: TRBD2; V gene: TRBV3-1; CDR3 protein: CASSQGLAGGPYEQFF; CDR3 DNA: TGTGCCAGCAGCCAAGGACTAGCGGGAGGGCCATATGAGCAGTTCTTC
J gene: TRBJ2-7; clone size: NA; D gene: NA; V gene: TRBV28; CDR3 protein: CASSLTQHSYEQYF; CDR3 DNA: TGTGCCAGCAGTTTGACTCAGCACTCCTACGAGCAGTACTTC
J gene: TRBJ2-1; clone size: many; D gene: NA; V gene: TRBV29-1; CDR3 protein: CNQGGNINEQFF; CDR3 DNA: TGCAACCAAGGGGGGAATATCAATGAGCAGTTCTTC
J gene: TRBJ2-1; clone size: many; D gene: NA; V gene: TRBV5-1; CDR3 protein: CASSVPSYNEQFF; CDR3 DNA: TGCGCCAGCAGCGTGCCCTCCTACAATGAGCAGTTCTTC
J gene: TRBJ2-5; clone size: NA; D gene: TRBD1; V gene: TRBV4-1; CDR3 protein: CASSQGGGQGAETQYF; CDR3 DNA: TGCGCCAGCAGCCAAGGAGGTGGACAGGGTGCGGAGACCCAGTACTTC
J gene: TRBJ2-1; clone size: many; D gene: NA; V gene: TRBV12-3/TRBV12-4; CDR3 protein: CASTLDRSYNEQFF; CDR3 DNA: TGTGCCAGCACCCTAGACCGGTCCTACAATGAGCAGTTCTTC
J gene: TRBJ2-2; clone size: NA; D gene: TRBD1; V gene: TRBV20-1; CDR3 protein: CSARGQGRELFF; CDR3 DNA: TGCAGTGCTAGAGGACAGGGGAGGGAGCTGTTTTTT
J gene: TRBJ1-1; clone size: many; D gene: TRBD1; V gene: TRBV29-1; CDR3 protein: CSGRDRANTEAFF; CDR3 DNA: TGCAGCGGCCGGGACAGGGCAAACACTGAAGCTTTCTTT
J gene: TRBJ2-7; clone size: NA; D gene: TRBD2; V gene: TRBV29-1; CDR3 protein: CSVETSGSHEQYF; CDR3 DNA: TGCAGCGTTGAGACTAGCGGGAGCCACGAGCAGTACTTC
J gene: TRBJ2-3; clone size: many; D gene: TRBD2; V gene: TRBV7-2; CDR3 protein: CASSLLPRGAVSDTQYF; CDR3 DNA: TGTGCCAGCAGCTTACTTCCGCGGGGGGCAGTCTCAGATACGCAGTATTTT
J gene: TRBJ1-2; clone size: NA; D gene: NA; V gene: TRBV5-1; CDR3 protein: CASSLTPLDQGNGYTF; CDR3 DNA: TGCGCCAGCAGCTTGACCCCTCTCGATCAGGGAAATGGCTACACCTTC
J gene: TRBJ2-5; clone size: many; D gene: TRBD2; V gene: TRBV12-3/TRBV12-4; CDR3 protein: CASRGGGAQYF; CDR3 DNA: TGTGCCAGCAGGGGGGGAGGGGCCCAGTACTTC